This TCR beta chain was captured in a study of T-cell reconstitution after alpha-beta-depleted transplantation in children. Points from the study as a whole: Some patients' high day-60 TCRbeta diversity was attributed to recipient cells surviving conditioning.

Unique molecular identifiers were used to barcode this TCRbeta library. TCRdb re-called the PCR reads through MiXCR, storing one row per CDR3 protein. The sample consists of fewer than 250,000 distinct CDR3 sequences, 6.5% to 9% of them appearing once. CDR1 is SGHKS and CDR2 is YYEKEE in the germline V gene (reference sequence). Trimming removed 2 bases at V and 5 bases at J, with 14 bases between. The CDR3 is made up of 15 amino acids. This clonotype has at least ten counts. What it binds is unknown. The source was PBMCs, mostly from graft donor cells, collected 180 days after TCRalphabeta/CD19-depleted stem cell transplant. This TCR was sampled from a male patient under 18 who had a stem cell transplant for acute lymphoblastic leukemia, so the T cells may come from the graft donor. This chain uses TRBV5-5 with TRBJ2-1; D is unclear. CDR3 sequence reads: CASSFRVAVHNEQFF. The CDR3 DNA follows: TGTGCCAGCAGCTTCCGGGTAGCAGTCCACAATGAGCAGTTCTTC. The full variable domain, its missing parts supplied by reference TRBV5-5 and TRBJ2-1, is DAGVTQSPTHLIKTRGQQVTLRCSPISGHKSVSWYQQVLGQGPQFIFQYYEKEERGRGNFPDRFSARQFPNYSSELNVNALLLGDSALYLCASSFRVAVHNEQFFGPGTRLTVL.